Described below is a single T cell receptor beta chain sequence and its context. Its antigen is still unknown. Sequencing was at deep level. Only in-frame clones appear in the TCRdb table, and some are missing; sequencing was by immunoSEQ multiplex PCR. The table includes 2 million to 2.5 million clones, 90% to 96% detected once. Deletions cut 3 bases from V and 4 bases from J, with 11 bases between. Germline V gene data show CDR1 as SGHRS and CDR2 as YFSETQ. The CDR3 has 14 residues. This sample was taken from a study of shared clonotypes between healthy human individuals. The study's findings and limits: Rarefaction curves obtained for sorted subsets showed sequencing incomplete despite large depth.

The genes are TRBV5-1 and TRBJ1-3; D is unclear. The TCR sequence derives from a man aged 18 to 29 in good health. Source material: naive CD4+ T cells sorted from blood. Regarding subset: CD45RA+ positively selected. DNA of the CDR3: TGCGCCAGCAGCTCCGACAAGGAAGGAAACACCATATATTTT. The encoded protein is CASSSDKEGNTIYF.